This entry lists 16 T cell receptor beta chains sequenced from one sample in a study of tumor-infiltrating lymphocytes in glioblastoma multiforme. TCRB libraries came from RNA via three nested multiplex PCR rounds. TCRdb called the multiplex PCR reads again in MiXCR, with one record for every CDR3 protein. The table lists 9,900 or so distinct CDR3 sequences, less than 75% of them singletons. Specimen: brain tumor tissue. These TCRs come from a male donor with glioblastoma.

With respect to this clonotype: With a much larger clone just one base away, this may be a read error. The chain has TRBV12-3 or TRBV12-4 and TRBJ1-5, with TRBD1 as a possible D gene (6 bases). This CDR3 comprises 13 residues. V was trimmed by 6 bases and J by 4 bases, leaving 10 bases between them. The CDR3, as DNA: TGTGCCAGCAGCCTGAGGGGGAATCAGCCCCAGCATTTT. Its protein is CASSLRGNQPQHF.

Points on this clonotype: Because the CDR3 is missing its conserved closing phenylalanine or tryptophan, this is likely a read error. The chain joins TRBV6-6 to TRBJ2-1; either TRBD1 or TRBD2 may supply D (6 bases each). Germline CDR1 MNHNY, CDR2 SVGAGI (reference sequence). V lost 4 bases, J lost 2 bases, and 12 bases lay in between. The CDR3 runs to 15 residues. CDR3 amino acids: CASSLRGVAYNEQFC. The DNA for the CDR3 is TGTGCCAGCAGTTTAAGGGGGGTAGCCTACAATGAGCAGTTCTGC.

The gene calls are TRBV11-1 and TRBJ2-7, with 9 bases matching TRBD1. Unmatched junction bases numbered 5, after V lost 5 bases and J lost 9 bases. The germline V gene has CDR1 SGHAT and CDR2 FQDESV (reference sequence). The CDR3 consists of 12 residues. The CDR3 loop is CASSGQGRGQYF. The CDR3 DNA sequence: TGTGCCAGCAGCGGACAGGGGCGCGGGCAGTACTTC.

This clonotype was seen a handful of times. This chain uses TRBV12-3 or TRBV12-4 with TRBJ1-5; D might be TRBD1 (6 bases). The CDR3 runs to 15 residues. Trimming took off 4 bases at V and 5 bases at J, with 15 bases between the two ends. The DNA of the CDR3 is TGTGCCAGCAGTTACAGGGATGGACCTTATCAGCCCCAGCATTTT. This encodes CASSYRDGPYQPQHF.

The chain employs TRBV29-1 and TRBJ2-7, with 10 bases aligning to TRBD2. The CDR3 is made up of 16 amino acids. Trimming cost V 0 bases and J 5 bases; bases outside gene matches: 10. Germline CDR1 is SQVTM and CDR2 is ANQGSEA. CDR3 amino acids: CSVEDKVPSGGNEQYF. For the CDR3, the DNA is TGCAGCGTTGAAGATAAAGTGCCTAGCGGGGGTAACGAGCAGTACTTC.

To note about this clonotype: Lacking the conserved final phenylalanine or tryptophan, this CDR3 likely reflects a read error. The chain employs TRBV6-2 or TRBV6-3 and TRBJ2-3; tentatively, D is TRBD1 (5 bases). Germline CDR1 reads MNHEY; CDR2 reads SVGEGT. This CDR3 comprises 14 residues. The CDR3 is CAGSRTPNTDTQYL. The CDR3 DNA follows: TGTGCCGGCAGCAGGACACCGAACACAGATACGCAGTATCTT.

For this clonotype: A much bigger clone sits one base away, suggesting this may be a read error. The rearrangement links TRBV5-1 to TRBJ1-1, with unresolved D. The germline CDR1 and CDR2 sequences are SGHRS and YFSETQ. The CDR3 runs 14 residues. V lost 1 base and J lost 4, with 11 bases in between. The CDR3 bases are TGCGCCAGCAGCTTGACGTTAATTGTCACTGAAGCTTTCTTT. Protein product: CASSLTLIVTEAFF.

With regard to this clonotype: This may arise from a read error, as a much more abundant clone is one base away. The rearrangement joins TRBV5-1 to TRBJ2-3; TRBD2 matches 10 bases. With V trimmed by 10 bases and J by 3 bases, 11 bases remained unmatched. This CDR3 has 15 residues. CDR1 and CDR2 from the germline V gene are SGHRS and YFSETQ. In DNA, the CDR3 is TGCGCCCGCAAAGCTAGCGGGAGAGAGACAGATACGCAGTATTTT. This encodes CARKASGRETDTQYF.

Note on this clonotype: The junction departs from the called germline gene at one end, perhaps through a read error. The chain is built from TRBV29-1 and TRBJ1-5; no definite D call. The CDR3 totals 13 residues. Germline CDR1 SQVTM, CDR2 ANQGSEA. This CDR3 reads CSVGEDSNQPQHF. The CDR3, as DNA: TGCAGCGTTGGAGAAGATAGCAATCAACCCCAGCATTTT. The whole variable domain, remainder taken from reference TRBV29-1 and TRBJ1-5, is SAVISQKPSRDICQRGTSLTIQCQVDSQVTMMFWYRQQPGQSLTLIATANQGSEATYESGFVIDKFPISRPNLTFSTLTVSNMSPEDSSIYLCSVGEDSNQPQHFGDGTRLSIL.

V usage is TRBV6-5 and J usage is TRBJ2-6; D unresolved. CDR1 MNHEY and CDR2 SVGAGI come from the germline V gene. Deletions cut 2 bases from V and 0 bases from J, with 5 bases between. This CDR3 region has 15 residues. For the CDR3, the DNA is TGTGCCAGCAGTTACGTCGGCTCTGGGGCCAACGTCCTGACTTTC. This codes for CASSYVGSGANVLTF.

This clonotype turned up a few times. The conserved closing phenylalanine or tryptophan is absent in this CDR3, likely reflecting a read error. The V call is TRBV20-1, the J call TRBJ1-3; 7 positions agree with TRBD1. This CDR3 comprises 13 residues. Germline V lookup: CDR1 DFQATT, CDR2 SNEGSKA (reference sequence). The V segment lost 4 bases and the J segment 2 bases; nucleotides outside the gene matches: 2. The CDR3: CSATQGTGNTIYL. The DNA of the CDR3 is TGCAGTGCTACACAGGGGACTGGAAACACCATATATCTT.

This rearrangement joins TRBV11-2 to TRBJ2-1, with 8 bases identical to TRBD1. CDR3 length equals 15 residues. The germline V gene encodes CDR1 SGHAT and CDR2 FQNNGV. Germline trimming cut 2 bases from V and 9 bases from J; bases unmatched to any gene: 9. This CDR3 reads CASSLIPGGQSEQFF. CDR3 nucleotide sequence: TGTGCCAGCAGCTTAATTCCAGGGGGCCAGAGTGAGCAGTTCTTC.

This clonotype was detected ten times or more. The chain links TRBV5-1 to TRBJ1-1; TRBD1 might be the D (6 bases). V lost 7 bases, J lost 0 bases, and 22 bases lay in between. The CDR3 has 17 residues. CDR1 and CDR2 from the germline V gene are SGHRS and YFSETQ. In nucleotides, the CDR3 is TGCGCCAGCCGTGGGGGGGGGGCGTTGTGGATGAACACTGAAGCTTTCTTT. This sequence encodes CASRGGGALWMNTEAFF.

A word on this clonotype: No conserved phenylalanine or tryptophan is present at the end of the CDR3, so a read error is the likely explanation. The J gene is TRBJ2-3, the V gene TRBV11-2; D gene ambiguous. The CDR3 runs to 14 residues. The V gene lost 5 bases and the J gene lost 6 bases, with 15 bases spanning the gap. Germline loops: CDR1 SGHAT, CDR2 FQNNGV. The CDR3 here is CASSPRNAGDTQYV. The DNA for the CDR3 is TGTGCCAGCAGCCCCCGGAACGCCGGGGATACGCAGTATGTT.

The chain recombines TRBV10-3 with TRBJ2-5, with D unresolved. This CDR3 has 17 amino acids. The ends were cut back, 2 bases at V and 1 base at J, with 17 bases in the middle. The germline CDR1 and CDR2 sequences are ENHRY and SYGVKD. Written as DNA, the CDR3 is TGTGCCATCAGTGAGATTGTATGCAGAGGTGCCCAAGAGACCCAGTACTTC. This codes for CAISEIVCRGAQETQYF.

This clonotype was counted between two and nine times. The chain carries TRBV15 and TRBJ2-7; D might be TRBD2 (5 bases). Germline V gene lookup returns CDR1 LNHNV and CDR2 YYDKDF (reference sequence). Trimming removed 1 base at V and 0 bases at J, with 7 bases between. CDR3 length: 14 residues. The CDR3 bases are TGTGCCACCAGCAGAGGTAGCGACTCCTACGAGCAGTACTTC. It is translated as CATSRGSDSYEQYF.